This T cell receptor (beta chain) stems from a study of response to subunit inactivated influenza vaccine. Findings and caveats of the study: Authors suggested that a seasonal influenza vaccination recruits few new T cells each time.

TCRdb independently ran MiXCR on the RT-PCR reads; one entry per CDR3 protein. This table has hundreds of thousands of distinct CDR3 sequences, roughly 11% appearing once. Details on this clonotype: Its matching antigen is unknown.

This CDR3 has 17 amino acids. CDR1 LGHNA and CDR2 YSLEER come from the germline V gene. J lost 5 bases, V lost 0 bases, and 13 bases had no gene match. This chain connects TRBV4-3 to TRBJ2-7; 7 bases fit TRBD2. The source is a middle-aged man who received an inactivated influenza vaccine. The input for sequencing was PBMCs from blood, taken roughly 46 days after vaccination. In nucleotides, the CDR3 is TGCGCCAGCAGCCAAGATCTAGCGGTTCGGAGCCACGACGAGCAGTACTTC. This sequence encodes CASSQDLAVRSHDEQYF.